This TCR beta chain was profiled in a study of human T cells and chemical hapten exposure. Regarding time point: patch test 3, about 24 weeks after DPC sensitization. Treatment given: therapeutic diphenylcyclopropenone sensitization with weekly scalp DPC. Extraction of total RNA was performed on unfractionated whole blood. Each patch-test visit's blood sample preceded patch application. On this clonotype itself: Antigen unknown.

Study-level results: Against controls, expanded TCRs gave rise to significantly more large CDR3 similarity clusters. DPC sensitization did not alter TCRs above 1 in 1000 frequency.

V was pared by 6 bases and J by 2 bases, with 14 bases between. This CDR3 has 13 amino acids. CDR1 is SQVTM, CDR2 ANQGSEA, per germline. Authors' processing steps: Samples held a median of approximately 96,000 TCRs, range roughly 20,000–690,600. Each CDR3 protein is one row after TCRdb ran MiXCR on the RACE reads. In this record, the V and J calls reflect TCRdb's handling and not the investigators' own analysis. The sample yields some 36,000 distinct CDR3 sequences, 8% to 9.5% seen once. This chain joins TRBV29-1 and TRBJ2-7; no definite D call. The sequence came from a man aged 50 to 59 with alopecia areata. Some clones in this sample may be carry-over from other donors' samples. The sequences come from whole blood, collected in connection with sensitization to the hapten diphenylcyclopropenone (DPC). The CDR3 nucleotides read TGCAGCGTCGAACCCCTTCCCGCCTACGAGCAGTACTTC. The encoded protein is CSVEPLPAYEQYF.